The table lists the clone carrying this T cell receptor (beta chain) with a few counts. Antigen: not known. One end of the junction is discordant with germline, which a read error may explain. The entry originates in a study of blood T cells in healthy people across ages. Across the whole study: About one barcoded beta molecule was captured per two T cells (by template switching). Regarding the study as a whole: A roughly linear age-dependent decrease characterized TCR beta diversity per million T cells.

Donors ranged from roughly 6 to 95 years old and were healthy Caucasians in Russia. Primers used in a second PCR of about 6 to 11 cycles were a sample-barcoded 5' primer and a J-beta primer mix. TCRdb ran MiXCR on the 5' RACE reads and lists one entry per CDR3 protein. Found here are 710,000 or so distinct CDR3 sequences, 20% to 25% of them singletons; the top ten hold 22%. The sequence was collected from a man aged 65 to 85 in good health. Sequencing input: blood.

The CDR3 spells CASSLAGQGTQYF. The CDR3 DNA follows: TGTGCCAGCAGCTTAGCGGGGCAAGGGACCCAGTACTTC. The chain is built from TRBV7-9 and TRBJ2-5; tentatively, D is TRBD1 (5 bases). Germline V lookup: CDR1 SEHNR, CDR2 FQNEAQ (reference sequence). The CDR3 spans 13 residues. The whole variable domain, filled in from reference TRBV7-9 and TRBJ2-5, reads DTGVSQNPRHKITKRGQNVTFRCDPISEHNRLYWYRQTLGQGPEFLTYFQNEAQLEKSRLLSDRFSAERPKGSFSTLEIQRTEQGDSAMYLCASSLAGQGTQYFGPGTRLLVL.